Each of the 23 T cell receptor beta chains below was sequenced from the same sample in a study of T cells in Graves' hyperthyroidism and ophthalmopathy. Researchers took RNA transcripts and amplified the TCR beta CDR3 regions from them. RT-PCR in the first round (using the HTBI primer set) targeted the TCR CDR3. One entry per CDR3 protein results from TCRdb running MiXCR on the multiplex PCR reads. This table has approximately 600,000 distinct CDR3 sequences, more than 20% appearing once. The source material was blood. The receptors here all came from a man aged 25 to 40 with Graves' ophthalmopathy.

The chain recombines TRBV5-1 with TRBJ2-3; no reliable D call. Germline values: CDR1 SGHRS, CDR2 YFSETQ. The CDR3 consists of 13 residues. The V end lost 0 bases, the J end lost 11 bases, and 13 bases lay between the germline ends. The CDR3 sequence: CASSLAVSSMQYF. The CDR3 DNA sequence: TGCGCCAGCAGCTTGGCGGTTAGTTCAATGCAGTATTTT.

This clonotype was seen a handful of times. The chain links TRBV6-1 to TRBJ2-4; D remains ambiguous. V lost 3 bases and J lost 3, with 12 bases in between. The CDR3 is 15 residues long. CDR1 is MNHNS and CDR2 is SASEGT in the germline V gene. The DNA of the CDR3 is TGTGCCAGCAGTGAGGAATGGTCGGTCAAAAACATTCAGTACTTC. Residues: CASSEEWSVKNIQYF.

V gene TRBV19 combines with J gene TRBJ2-6; no firm D call. The V gene lost 9 bases and the J gene lost 3 bases, with 12 bases spanning the gap. This CDR3 contains 14 residues. Germline CDR1 reads LNHDA; CDR2 reads SQIVND (reference sequence). CDR3 residues: CASAPTGGANVLTF. As DNA, the CDR3 is TGTGCCAGCGCACCGACGGGTGGGGCCAACGTCCTGACTTTC.

This clonotype was detected many times. The gene calls are TRBV5-6 and TRBJ1-1, with D possibly TRBD1 on 6 matching bases. CDR3 size: 16 residues. From germline, CDR1 is SGHDT and CDR2 YYEEEE. Trimming took 1 base from V and 1 from J, leaving 14 bases between them. CDR3 nucleotides: TGTGCCAGCAGCTTGTTTGGGGGCCCGGAGAACACTGAAGCTTTCTTT. Amino acid sequence: CASSLFGGPENTEAFF.

CDR3 DNA: TGTGCCAGCAGATTGGACAGATTGGACTACAATGAGCAGTTCTTC. Its protein is CASRLDRLDYNEQFF. The rearrangement uses TRBV27 and TRBJ2-1, with D possibly matching TRBD1 (6 bases). The V end lost 6 bases, the J end lost 3 bases, and 15 bases lay between the germline ends. This CDR3 has 15 residues. The V gene's germline CDR1 is MNHEY and CDR2 SMNVEV (reference sequence).

A few counts support this clonotype. This chain links TRBV20-1 with TRBJ2-6; tentative D call: TRBD1 (6 bases). V was trimmed by 0 bases and J by 2 bases, leaving 8 bases between them. This CDR3 region has 15 residues. The germline CDR1 and CDR2 sequences are DFQATT and SNEGSKA (reference sequence). The CDR3 bases are TGCAGTGCTAGAGAGCAGGGGACTGGGGCCAACGTCCTGACTTTC. Protein product: CSAREQGTGANVLTF.

This clonotype has more than one count but fewer than ten. V and J are TRBV2 and TRBJ2-3; possibly TRBD2 for D (6 bases). Between the trimmed V and J ends, which lost 3 bases and 4 bases, there was a span of 17 bases. This CDR3 region has 16 residues. Germline values: CDR1 SNHLY, CDR2 FYNNEI. As DNA, the CDR3 is TGTGCCAGCAGTGAGGGCATAGGGGAGGTGGCAGATACGCAGTATTTT. Translated: CASSEGIGEVADTQYF.

The genes are TRBV15 and TRBJ2-7, with 9 positions matching TRBD1. With V trimmed by 1 base and J by 6 bases, 7 bases remained unmatched. The CDR3 is made up of 15 amino acids. In germline, CDR1 is LNHNV, CDR2 YYDKDF (reference sequence). The CDR3 sequence: CATSRVPGTGSEQYF. The CDR3, as DNA: TGTGCCACCAGCAGAGTGCCCGGGACAGGGAGCGAGCAGTACTTC.

J is TRBJ2-1 and V is TRBV28; D unclear. This CDR3 comprises 15 residues. Looked up from germline, CDR1 is MDHEN and CDR2 is SYDVKM. V shed 5 bases and J shed 6 bases, with 17 bases lying between them. Written as DNA, the CDR3 is TGTGCCAGCAGTCCACCGGGCGGAGCCTTCAATGAGCAGTTCTTC. As protein: CASSPPGGAFNEQFF.

This sequence joins TRBV9 and TRBJ1-4; TRBD1 aligns across 11 bases. Germline CDR1 SGDLS, CDR2 YYNGEE. Unmatched junction bases numbered 8, after V lost 3 bases and J lost 7 bases. There are 16 residues in the CDR3. The CDR3 reads CASSARTGGRIEKLFF. CDR3 DNA sequence: TGTGCCAGCAGCGCTCGGACAGGGGGCAGAATTGAAAAACTGTTTTTT.

This sequence joins TRBV6-1 and TRBJ2-7; the D call may be TRBD1 or TRBD2 (5 bases each). Germline assignment: CDR1 MNHNS and CDR2 SASEGT. This CDR3 has 14 amino acids. V lost 7 bases and J 3 bases, leaving 16 bases between the germline ends. The CDR3 loop is CASNTGEGNYEQYF. The CDR3, as DNA: TGTGCCAGCAATACAGGCGAGGGGAACTACGAGCAGTACTTC.

A word on this clonotype: A read error may be the cause here, since a much bigger clone is one base away. The chain has TRBV5-1 and TRBJ2-7; 7 bases fit TRBD2. The CDR3 has 16 amino acids. V shed 0 bases and J 2 bases; nucleotides not matched to a gene: 8. Germline values: CDR1 SGHRS, CDR2 YFSETQ. The CDR3 loop reads CASSLGVASGTYEQYF. The CDR3 DNA reads TGCGCCAGCAGCTTGGGAGTGGCTAGCGGAACCTACGAGCAGTACTTC.

This clonotype was picked up a small number of times. V is TRBV30 and J is TRBJ1-3; D not resolved. Germline V gene data show CDR1 as GTSNPN and CDR2 as SVGIG (reference sequence). The CDR3 is 16 residues long. Trimming took off 4 bases at V and 1 base at J, with 17 bases between the two ends. The DNA for the CDR3 is TGTGCCTGGACCAACTGGGCAGCTGCGTCTGGAAACACCATATATTTT. This sequence encodes CAWTNWAAASGNTIYF.

This clonotype has a count of ten or more. The chain has TRBV20-1 and TRBJ2-1; D is ambiguous. The ends were cut back, 4 bases at V and 2 bases at J, with 9 bases in the middle. This CDR3 has 13 amino acids. The germline V gene encodes CDR1 DFQATT and CDR2 SNEGSKA (reference sequence). The CDR3 coding sequence is TGCAGTGCTACCTTCCGTCCCTACAATGAGCAGTTCTTC. Translated, it gives CSATFRPYNEQFF.

This clonotype was picked up many times. The chain joins TRBV2 to TRBJ2-7; D unclear. The ends were cut back, 6 bases at V and 7 bases at J, with 16 bases in the middle. Germline CDR1 is SNHLY and CDR2 is FYNNEI. The CDR3 is made up of 13 amino acids. CDR3 nucleotides: TGTGCCAGCAGCCCCGAGGTGGCCCGGGAGCAGTACTTC. Its protein product is CASSPEVAREQYF. Combining the CDR3 with reference TRBV2 and TRBJ2-7 gives the whole variable domain EPEVTQTPSHQVTQMGQEVILRCVPISNHLYFYWYRQILGQKVEFLVSFYNNEISEKSEIFDDQFSVERPDGSNFTLKIRSTKLEDSAMYFCASSPEVAREQYFGPGTRLTVT.

The gene calls are TRBV19 and TRBJ2-1; D remains unclear. With 6 bases removed from V and 4 bases from J, the gap between germline ends came to 13 bases. CDR1 is LNHDA, CDR2 SQIVND, per germline (reference sequence). This CDR3 contains 14 residues. The CDR3 DNA sequence: TGTGCCAGTAGCCTGGGTAGGGATTACAATGAGCAGTTCTTC. It encodes CASSLGRDYNEQFF.

This clonotype has more than one count but fewer than ten. This chain joins TRBV20-1 and TRBJ2-1; 9 bases map to TRBD2. CDR3 length: 14 amino acids. The V gene's germline CDR1 is DFQATT and CDR2 SNEGSKA (reference sequence). Trimming at V came to 6 bases and at J to 4 bases, leaving 7 bases not matched to a gene. CDR3 sequence: CSAGLAGRYNEQFF. The CDR3 DNA reads TGCAGTGCCGGGCTAGCGGGGCGGTACAATGAGCAGTTCTTC.

This clonotype was counted ten times or more. This rearrangement joins TRBV3-1 to TRBJ2-3, with a possible D match to TRBD2 (6 bases). This CDR3 has 15 amino acids. CDR1 and CDR2 (germline): LGHDT, YNNKEL (reference sequence). The V end was cut by 0 bases, the J end by 5 bases, with 12 bases between. The CDR3 DNA reads TGTGCCAGCAGCCAAGATACCGCGGAGGGAGATACGCAGTATTTT. Its translation is CASSQDTAEGDTQYF.

This clonotype occurred many times. V gene TRBV5-1 combines with J gene TRBJ2-1, with 9 bases matching TRBD1. J was trimmed by 2 bases and V by 4 bases; bases with no gene match: 4. The CDR3 loop spans 15 amino acids. Germline V gene data show CDR1 as SGHRS and CDR2 as YFSETQ. The CDR3 is CASSDRDRAYNEQFF. The CDR3 coding sequence is TGCGCCAGCAGCGACCGGGACAGGGCCTACAATGAGCAGTTCTTC.

This clonotype was seen a few times. The chain employs TRBV30 and TRBJ2-7; D may be TRBD1 (5 bases). With 3 bases removed from V and 1 base from J, the gap between germline ends came to 7 bases. The CDR3 has 12 amino acids. Germline V lookup: CDR1 GTSNPN, CDR2 SVGIG (reference sequence). The CDR3 DNA is TGTGCCTGGAGGTACAGGTCCTACGAGCAGTACTTC. Translation gives CAWRYRSYEQYF. Looking up the rest from reference TRBV30 and TRBJ2-7 gives the full variable domain: SQTIHQWPATLVQPVGSPLSLECTVEGTSNPNLYWYRQAAGRGLQLLFYSVGIGQISSEVPQNLSASRPQDRQFILSSKKLLLSDSGFYLCAWRYRSYEQYFGPGTRLTVT.

This clonotype was counted between two and nine times. CDR3 in amino acids: CASSLIWYEQYF. CDR3 nucleotide sequence: TGTGCCAGCAGTTTGATCTGGTACGAGCAGTACTTC. J is TRBJ2-7 and V is TRBV28; the D is unclear. The length of the CDR3 is 12 residues. Trimming stripped 3 bases from V and 4 bases from J, with 7 bases between. CDR1 and CDR2 from the germline V gene are MDHEN and SYDVKM. Full variable domain (rest looked up from reference TRBV28 and TRBJ2-7): DVKVTQSSRYLVKRTGEKVFLECVQDMDHENMFWYRQDPGLGLRLIYFSYDVKMKEKGDIPEGYSVSREKKERFSLILESASTNQTSMYLCASSLIWYEQYFGPGTRLTVT.

This clonotype was counted a few times. This chain connects TRBV13 to TRBJ2-4; 7 bases fit TRBD1. J lost 3 bases, V lost 5 bases, and 10 bases had no gene match. This CDR3 has 16 residues. CDR1 and CDR2 (germline): PRHDT, FYEKMQ (reference sequence). This CDR3 is CASSPTTGLDKNIQYF. CDR3 DNA sequence: TGTGCCAGCAGCCCTACGACAGGGCTGGACAAAAACATTCAGTACTTC.

V usage is TRBV12-3 or TRBV12-4 and J usage is TRBJ2-2; TRBD2 matches 8 bases. J was trimmed by 2 bases and V by 5 bases; bases with no gene match: 25. This CDR3 contains 22 residues. The CDR3: CASSDQRATLSLAGLNTGELFF. The CDR3 nucleotides are TGTGCCAGCAGTGACCAGAGGGCGACCCTTTCGCTAGCGGGCCTTAACACCGGGGAGCTGTTTTTT.